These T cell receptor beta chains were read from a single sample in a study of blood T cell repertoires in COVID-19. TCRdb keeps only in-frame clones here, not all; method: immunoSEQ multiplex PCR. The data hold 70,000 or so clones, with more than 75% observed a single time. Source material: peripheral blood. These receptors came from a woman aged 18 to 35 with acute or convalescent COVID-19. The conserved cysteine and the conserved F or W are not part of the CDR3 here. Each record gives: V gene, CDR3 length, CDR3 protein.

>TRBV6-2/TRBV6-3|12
ASSYNLAVDTQY
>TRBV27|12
ASSPSGAWETQY
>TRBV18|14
ASSQTMRATNEKLF
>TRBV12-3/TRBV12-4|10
ASSQTDLEAF
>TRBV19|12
ASSISGSAYGYT
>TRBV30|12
AWTRDREFAEAF
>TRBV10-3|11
AISAGPLYGYT
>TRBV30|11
AWSVGGDGGLF
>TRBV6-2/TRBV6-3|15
ASSYDVLTGGNQPQH
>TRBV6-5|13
ASIFQEISNTEAF
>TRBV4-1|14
ASSHPGQGATSPLH
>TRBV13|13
ASSRFDKTVDTQY
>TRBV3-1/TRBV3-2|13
ASSPLHGSSGEQY
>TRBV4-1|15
ASSPSAGGFRTDTQY
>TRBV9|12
ASSGTSGQETQY
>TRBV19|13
ASSTDRGFYNEQF
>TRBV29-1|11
SVWTGENYGYT
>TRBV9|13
ASSTITSGTGELF
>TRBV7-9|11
ASRGQGGTEAF
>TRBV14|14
ASSPRDLWGRETQY
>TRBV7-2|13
ASSRARTENTEAF
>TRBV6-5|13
ASSYSAGLDTEAF
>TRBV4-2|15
ASSQDSGASSYNEQF
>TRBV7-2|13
ASSLTGVSNQPQH
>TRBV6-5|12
ASSPGQPNYGYT
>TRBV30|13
AWSAGTGWNNEQF
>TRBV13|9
ASSFRLEAF
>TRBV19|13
ASSITGGNNQPQH
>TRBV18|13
ASSPRTGENTEAF
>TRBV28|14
ASSYGQGASKNIQY
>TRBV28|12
ASSRQGAVQPQH
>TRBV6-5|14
ASSYTGTSGSNEQF
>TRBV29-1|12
SVDTGAGANVLT
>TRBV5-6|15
ASSPKHRGSGANVLT
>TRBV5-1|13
ASSGWDRGGYGYT
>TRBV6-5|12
ASSGTSGSYEQY
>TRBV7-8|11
ASSLGRNTEAF
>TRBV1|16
TSSQRWVRGYSNQPQH
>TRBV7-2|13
ASSDRQGAINEQY
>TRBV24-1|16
ATSDYPLRGEYTGELF
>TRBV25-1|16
ASSTRSGQGASNEKLF
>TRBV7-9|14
ASSLVSLGATDTQY
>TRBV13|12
ASSRQDRDYGYT
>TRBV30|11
AWSGLLGDTQY
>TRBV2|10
ASRSRGYEQY
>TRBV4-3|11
ASSRVTGSGYT
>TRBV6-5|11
ASSYSQGFEQF
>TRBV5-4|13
ASSKEPGQFYEQY
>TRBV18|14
ASSPGTGIFGNTIY